A single sample is the source of the 7 T cell receptor beta chains below, sequenced in a study of T cell responses to AZD1222 COVID-19 vaccine. TCRdb's copy holds only in-frame clones and misses some; the assay was immunoSEQ multiplex PCR. The table records more than 100,000 clones, roughly 87% of them present only once. The specimen was peripheral blood, collected on day 0 of AZD1222 vaccination. The receptor set was obtained from an adult in good health.

In this sample, this clone turned up once. This chain joins TRBV28 and TRBJ2-7; the D call may be TRBD1 or TRBD2 (5 bases each). Germline V lookup: CDR1 MDHEN, CDR2 SYDVKM. V was cut by 6 bases and J by 6 bases, with 15 bases left in between. The CDR3 is 13 residues long. CDR3 region: CASRTGTLGEQYF. The CDR3 bases are TGTGCCAGCAGAACCGGGACCCTTGGCGAGCAGTACTTC.

The J gene is TRBJ1-5, the V gene TRBV12-3 or TRBV12-4; D unresolved. The germline V and J ends were trimmed by 3 bases and 7 bases, with 10 bases remaining between them. This CDR3 region has 13 residues. The CDR3 loop reads CASSFRIGQPQHF. The CDR3 bases are TGTGCCAGCAGTTTTAGGATCGGGCAGCCCCAGCATTTT.

This sequence joins TRBV7-3 and TRBJ1-1; D gene uncertain. V dropped 5 bases and J dropped 1 base, with 8 bases sitting between them. Per germline, CDR1 SGHTA and CDR2 FQGTGA. CDR3 size: 13 residues. This CDR3 is CASSRNRNTEAFF. The CDR3 DNA reads as TGTGCCAGCAGCCGAAATCGGAACACTGAAGCTTTCTTT.

This chain uses TRBV30 with TRBJ1-1; TRBD1 is a possible D gene (6 bases). Germline CDR1 is GTSNPN and CDR2 is SVGIG (reference sequence). This CDR3 spans 13 amino acids. V was trimmed by 2 bases and J by 2 bases, leaving 9 bases between them. The CDR3 nucleotides read TGTGCCTGGAGTCCGGGACATAACACTGAAGCTTTCTTT. It yields the protein CAWSPGHNTEAFF. Supplemented by reference TRBV30 and TRBJ1-1, the full variable domain reads SQTIHQWPATLVQPVGSPLSLECTVEGTSNPNLYWYRQAAGRGLQLLFYSVGIGQISSEVPQNLSASRPQDRQFILSSKKLLLSDSGFYLCAWSPGHNTEAFFGQGTRLTVV.

The sample holds one count of this clone. The chain combines TRBV6-5 with TRBJ1-2, with a weak D call TRBD1 (6 bases). The CDR3 runs 14 residues. CDR1 MNHEY and CDR2 SVGAGI come from the germline V gene. V was shortened by 5 bases and J by 4 bases, with 14 bases between the two germline ends. The CDR3 DNA sequence: TGTGCCAGCAGTCCAGGGGTGAGGGGCTATGGCTACACCTTC. Protein: CASSPGVRGYGYTF.

As concerns this clone: Mismatch with germline at one junction end may stem from a read error. The J gene is TRBJ1-2, the V gene TRBV20-1, with D possibly TRBD1 on 5 matching bases. Germline V gene data show CDR1 as DFQATT and CDR2 as SNEGSKA (reference sequence). This CDR3 region has 11 residues. The CDR3: CSASGGRGYTF. The CDR3 bases are TGCAGCGCTAGTGGGGGGAGAGGCTACACCTTC.

The chain combines TRBV30 with TRBJ1-5; 10 bases map to TRBD1. After removal of 2 bases from V and 7 bases from J, the junction contained 8 bases not matched to a gene. The V gene's germline CDR1 is GTSNPN and CDR2 SVGIG (reference sequence). This CDR3 region has 15 residues. The chain's CDR3 is CAWSHGQGDRQPQHF. The DNA for the CDR3 is TGTGCCTGGAGTCACGGACAGGGGGATCGCCAGCCCCAGCATTTT.